The subject of this entry is one T cell receptor (beta chain). These data originate in a study of OX40 agonist ivuxolimab in advanced cancers. In the study overall: Patients received intravenous ivuxolimab every 2 weeks at 0.01 to 10 mg/kg. Hepatocellular carcinoma, melanoma, renal cell or head and neck cancer was diagnosed in the dose-escalation patients.

Produced via immunoSEQ multiplex PCR; TCRdb's table is partial and in-frame only. Here the sample spans over 55,000 clones, around 94% being singletons. V dropped 9 bases and J dropped 4; count of bases not matched to a gene: 10. This CDR3 is built from 14 residues. From germline, CDR1 is MDHEN and CDR2 SYDVKM. The sample here was CD4+ or CD8+ T cells sorted from blood, taken in a trial of the OX40 agonist ivuxolimab. The chain uses TRBV28 and TRBJ1-1; the match to TRBD1 covers 8 bases. The sequence was collected from an adult with an advanced solid tumor such as melanoma, head and neck, liver or kidney cancer. CDR3 coding DNA: TGTGCCAGTTCCCCCAGGGGGCCGGGCACTGAAGCTTTCTTT. Residues: CASSPRGPGTEAFF.